A few counts support the clone carrying this T cell receptor beta chain. Per the original methods: Cell counts per sample came from amplifying reference gene primers. The data were produced by immunoSEQ multiplex PCR, yet TCRdb's version contains in-frame clones alone and is incomplete. V, J and clone size are those of that table, while D and trimming were read from the DNA. The sample holds some 150,000 clones, around four fifths seen once. This specimen belongs to a study of blood T cell repertoires in COVID-19. Whole-study context: The analysed material was cDNA or gDNA that came from T cells, B-cell-depleted T cells, or PBMCs.

Germline values: CDR1 SGHKS, CDR2 YYEKEE (reference sequence). The CDR3 runs to 16 residues. Unmatched junction bases numbered 10, after V lost 4 bases and J lost 5 bases. The TCR sequence derives from a woman aged 70-85 years with COVID-19, enrolled during active disease. The rearrangement links TRBV5-5 to TRBJ2-2, with 8 bases identical to TRBD2. The specimen sequenced was peripheral blood. Here the CDR3 reads CASSLYLAGQTGELFF. The DNA for the CDR3 is TGTGCCAGCAGCCTCTACCTAGCGGGTCAGACCGGGGAGCTGTTTTTT.